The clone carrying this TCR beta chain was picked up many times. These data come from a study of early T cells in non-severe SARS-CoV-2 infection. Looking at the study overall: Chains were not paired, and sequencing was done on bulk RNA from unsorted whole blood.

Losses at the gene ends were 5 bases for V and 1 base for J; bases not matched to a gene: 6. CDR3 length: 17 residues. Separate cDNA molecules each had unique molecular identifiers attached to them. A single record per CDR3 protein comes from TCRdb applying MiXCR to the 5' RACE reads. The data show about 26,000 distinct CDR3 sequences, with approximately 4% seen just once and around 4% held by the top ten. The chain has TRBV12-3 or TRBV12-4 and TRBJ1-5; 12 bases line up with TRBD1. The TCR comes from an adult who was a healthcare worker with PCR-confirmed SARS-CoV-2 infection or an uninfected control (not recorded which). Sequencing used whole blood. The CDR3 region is CASSPTGTGGSNQPQHF. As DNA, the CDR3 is TGTGCCAGCAGTCCCACCGGGACAGGGGGCAGCAATCAGCCCCAGCATTTT.